One and the same sample provided the 30 T cell receptor beta chains below, sequenced in a study of T-cell reconstitution after alpha-beta-depleted transplantation in children. Unique molecular identifiers were incorporated during preparation of the TCRbeta library. TCRdb re-analysed the PCR reads in MiXCR, keeping a single row per CDR3 protein. Of hundreds of thousands of distinct CDR3 sequences listed, 15% to 20% are singletons. Sequenced material: PBMCs from the stem cell graft donor, taken from the stem cell graft. All receptors derive from a human donor who donated a stem cell graft to a child with acute lymphoblastic leukemia.

The V and J genes are TRBV5-6 and TRBJ2-5; D ambiguous. Germline CDR1 reads SGHDT; CDR2 reads YYEEEE. The germline V and J ends were trimmed by 2 bases and 7 bases, with 12 bases remaining between them. The CDR3 is 13 residues long. The CDR3 loop is CASSFETRGTQYF. The DNA for the CDR3 is TGTGCCAGCAGCTTTGAAACTCGAGGGACCCAGTACTTC.

This chain uses TRBV10-3 with TRBJ2-3; 7 bases are a match to TRBD1. In germline, CDR1 is ENHRY, CDR2 SYGVKD. V dropped 0 bases and J dropped 2; count of bases not matched to a gene: 5. This CDR3 region has 16 residues. The CDR3 sequence: CAISESLTGNTDTQYF. The CDR3 DNA is TGTGCCATCAGTGAGTCGCTGACAGGGAACACAGATACGCAGTATTTT.

This clonotype showed up just a few times. The V gene is TRBV7-9, the J gene TRBJ2-3; maybe TRBD2 (6 bases). Deletions cut 4 bases from V and 2 bases from J, with 13 bases between. Germline CDR1 SEHNR, CDR2 FQNEAQ (reference sequence). The CDR3 is 15 residues long. The CDR3 loop reads CASSSAGFFTDTQYF. The CDR3 DNA follows: TGTGCCAGCAGCTCGGCGGGGTTTTTCACAGATACGCAGTATTTT.

The chain carries TRBV24-1 and TRBJ2-1; TRBD1 might be the D (5 bases). From germline, CDR1 is KGHDR and CDR2 SFDVKD. The CDR3 contains 16 residues. The V end lost 2 bases, the J end lost 0 bases, and 10 bases lay between the germline ends. The CDR3 sequence: CATSDWRQTSYNEQFF. The CDR3 coding sequence is TGTGCCACCAGTGATTGGCGACAGACCTCCTACAATGAGCAGTTCTTC.

The chain is built from TRBV10-2 and TRBJ2-2; tentatively, D is TRBD2 (6 bases). V was pared by 7 bases and J by 6 bases, with 15 bases between. CDR1 WSHSY and CDR2 SAAADI come from the germline V gene. The CDR3 covers 14 residues. The CDR3 protein is CASTPGLSAGELFF. DNA of the CDR3: TGCGCCAGCACCCCGGGACTTTCCGCCGGGGAGCTGTTTTTT.

CDR3 region: CASSLPVDDEQYF. The CDR3, as DNA: TGTGCCAGCAGCTTACCGGTAGATGACGAGCAGTACTTC. J is TRBJ2-7 and V is TRBV7-9; no firm D call. This CDR3 spans 13 amino acids. From germline, CDR1 is SEHNR and CDR2 FQNEAQ (reference sequence). V gave up 2 bases and J gave up 5 bases, with 10 bases separating them.

The chain links TRBV12-3 or TRBV12-4 to TRBJ2-3; possibly TRBD2 for D (5 bases). This CDR3 has 15 amino acids. V was pared by 7 bases and J by 2 bases, with 16 bases between. In nucleotides, the CDR3 is TGTGCCAGCACCTCCCCAGCGGCTCTCACAGATACGCAGTATTTT. This encodes CASTSPAALTDTQYF.

This clonotype occurred a few times. The gene calls are TRBV4-1 and TRBJ2-3; D is uncertain. The ends were cut back, 1 base at V and 6 bases at J, with 8 bases in the middle. The germline gives CDR1 MGHRA, CDR2 YSYEKL. The CDR3 contains 13 residues. The CDR3, as DNA: TGCGCCAGCAGCCAAGGCCCGGCGGATACGCAGTATTTT. Translation: CASSQGPADTQYF.

This clonotype was seen a handful of times. This chain joins TRBV11-2 and TRBJ2-3, with 9 bases identical to TRBD1. V lost 7 bases to trimming and J lost 1 base; unmatched junction nucleotides: 6. The CDR3 runs 15 residues. Per the germline V gene, CDR1 is SGHAT and CDR2 is FQNNGV. CDR3 DNA sequence: TGTGCCAGCACCCTAACAGGGGGCGGCACAGATACGCAGTATTTT. It is translated as CASTLTGGGTDTQYF.

The rearrangement links TRBV5-1 to TRBJ1-1, with unresolved D. This CDR3 has 15 amino acids. Per germline, CDR1 SGHRS and CDR2 YFSETQ. The V end lost 1 base, the J end lost 0 bases, and 10 bases lay between the germline ends. The CDR3 loop is CASSLNLLMNTEAFF. The CDR3, as DNA: TGCGCCAGCAGCTTGAATCTGTTGATGAACACTGAAGCTTTCTTT.

This sequence joins TRBV4-2 and TRBJ1-5; D gene uncertain. V gave up 0 bases and J gave up 7 bases, with 13 bases separating them. CDR1 LGHNA and CDR2 YNFKEQ come from the germline V gene. CDR3 size: 15 residues. In DNA, the CDR3 is TGTGCCAGCAGCCAAGAAGACTTTCCTAGGCAGCCCCAGCATTTT. Encoded protein: CASSQEDFPRQPQHF.

This clonotype was found a few times. The chain joins TRBV3-1 to TRBJ1-5; D uncertain. The CDR3 contains 15 residues. V dropped 3 bases and J dropped 6 bases, with 15 bases sitting between them. Germline CDR1 and CDR2: LGHDT and YNNKEL (reference sequence). CDR3 residues: CASSHGRAAIQPQHF. The CDR3, as DNA: TGTGCCAGCAGCCATGGGAGGGCAGCGATTCAGCCCCAGCATTTT.

The J gene is TRBJ1-2, the V gene TRBV30, with D perhaps TRBD1 (5 bases). V lost 0 bases, J lost 2 bases, and 10 bases lay in between. From germline, CDR1 is GTSNPN and CDR2 SVGIG (reference sequence). The CDR3 covers 14 residues. DNA of the CDR3: TGTGCCTGGAGTGTGGGGGGGACCAACTATGGCTACACCTTC. Residues: CAWSVGGTNYGYTF.

V is TRBV12-3 or TRBV12-4 and J is TRBJ2-7; TRBD2 might be the D (6 bases). V was trimmed by 8 bases and J by 0 bases, leaving 17 bases between them. The CDR3 extends over 15 amino acids. The CDR3 DNA is TGTGCCAGCGGATCTCCGGGGGTGGGCTCCTACGAGCAGTACTTC. This sequence encodes CASGSPGVGSYEQYF.

The sample holds a few counts of this clonotype. The chain couples TRBV7-3 to TRBJ2-1; D possibly uses TRBD1 or TRBD2 (6 bases each). The CDR3 loop spans 14 amino acids. Germline-derived CDR1 and CDR2 are SGHTA and FQGTGA. V was clipped by 5 bases and J by 4 bases, with 12 bases between them. The CDR3 loop reads CASSRRGDYNEQFF. The CDR3 bases are TGTGCCAGCAGCCGAAGGGGGGATTACAATGAGCAGTTCTTC.

This clonotype has ten or more counts. CDR3 sequence: CASSYYPGQIHEQYF. The CDR3, as DNA: TGCGCCAGCAGCTATTACCCGGGACAGATCCACGAGCAGTACTTC. This chain uses TRBV5-1 with TRBJ2-7, with 7 bases that match TRBD1. Trimming at V came to 3 bases and at J to 5 bases, leaving 11 bases not matched to a gene. The CDR3 spans 15 residues. CDR1 SGHRS and CDR2 YFSETQ come from the germline V gene.

CDR3: CASSLGRVLGETQYF. In nucleotides, the CDR3 is TGTGCCAGCAGCCTTGGGAGGGTGTTAGGAGAGACCCAGTACTTC. The chain has TRBV2 and TRBJ2-5, with 7 bases aligning to TRBD2. V was pared by 6 bases and J by 4 bases, with 11 bases of the junction left unmatched. This CDR3 spans 15 amino acids. CDR1 is SNHLY and CDR2 is FYNNEI in the germline V gene.

This clonotype has just a few counts. J is TRBJ2-7 and V is TRBV12-3 or TRBV12-4, with D tentatively TRBD2 (5 bases). The CDR3 totals 13 residues. The ends were cut back, 8 bases at V and 4 bases at J, with 15 bases in the middle. CDR3 bases: TGTGCCAGCGGAGGTCAGGAAGATTACGAGCAGTACTTC. This translates into CASGGQEDYEQYF.

This clonotype was detected a few times. This rearrangement joins TRBV15 to TRBJ2-7; TRBD1 aligns across 8 bases. Germline CDR1 reads LNHNV; CDR2 reads YYDKDF (reference sequence). This CDR3 spans 16 amino acids. V gave up 5 bases and J gave up 2 bases; unmatched junction bases: 11. This chain's CDR3 is CATSQTRGLTPYEQYF. CDR3 nucleotide sequence: TGTGCCACCAGCCAGACCAGGGGGCTAACCCCCTACGAGCAGTACTTC.

This chain links TRBV19 with TRBJ1-3; D may be TRBD1 (5 bases). V dropped 3 bases and J dropped 8 bases, with 17 bases sitting between them. CDR3 length equals 15 residues. Germline V gene lookup returns CDR1 LNHDA and CDR2 SQIVND (reference sequence). The DNA for the CDR3 is TGTGCCAGTAGTATCGGCCTGGGGACGGGAGACACCATATATTTT. It specifies CASSIGLGTGDTIYF. Full variable domain (missing parts from reference TRBV19 and TRBJ1-3): DGGITQSPKYLFRKEGQNVTLSCEQNLNHDAMYWYRQDPGQGLRLIYYSQIVNDFQKGDIAEGYSVSREKKESFPLTVTSAQKNPTAFYLCASSIGLGTGDTIYFGEGSWLTVV.

Turning to this clonotype: The CDR3 does not end in the conserved phenylalanine or tryptophan, so this is likely a read error. The chain combines TRBV29-1 with TRBJ2-7, with D possibly called TRBD1 or TRBD2 (5 bases each). The CDR3 is made up of 14 amino acids. V lost 5 bases, J lost 6 bases, and 20 bases lay in between. Germline CDR1 SQVTM, CDR2 ANQGSEA. This CDR3 reads CSVSVEGMLGEQYL. CDR3 DNA sequence: TGCAGCGTTTCTGTAGAGGGGATGTTGGGCGAGCAGTACTTG.

This clonotype was counted a few times. The CDR3 DNA reads TGTGCCAGCAGTTTACGGGGATTTCAAAATTCACCCCTCCACTTT. Its translation is CASSLRGFQNSPLHF. The chain is built from TRBV12-3 or TRBV12-4 and TRBJ1-6; D is undetermined. Deletions cut 2 bases from V and 7 bases from J, with 12 bases between. The CDR3 is made up of 15 amino acids.

The sample holds a few counts of this clonotype. CDR3 DNA: TGTGCCAGTAGGATCCAGACTAGCACAGATACGCAGTATTTT. Its translation: CASRIQTSTDTQYF. The genes are TRBV19 and TRBJ2-3; D unresolved. V dropped 6 bases and J dropped 0 bases, with 10 bases sitting between them. CDR1 LNHDA and CDR2 SQIVND come from the germline V gene (reference sequence). This CDR3 comprises 14 residues.

This clonotype came up a few times. This chain links TRBV5-4 with TRBJ2-5; D not certain. The CDR3 spans 12 residues. CDR1 and CDR2 from the germline V gene are SGHNT and YYREEE (reference sequence). Trimming removed 3 bases from V and 2 bases from J, with 5 bases in between. The CDR3 spells CASSWVQETQYF. The CDR3 region has the DNA TGTGCCAGCAGCTGGGTACAAGAGACCCAGTACTTC.

The chain employs TRBV7-6 and TRBJ2-7; tentative D call: TRBD1 (6 bases). This CDR3 is 15 amino acids long. Germline V CDR1 and CDR2: SGHVS, FNYEAQ. Trimming removed 2 bases at V and 5 bases at J, with 16 bases between. This CDR3 is CASSLNQGLWDEQYF. The DNA for the CDR3 is TGTGCCAGCAGCTTAAACCAGGGGTTGTGGGACGAGCAGTACTTC.

This clonotype was picked up a small number of times. The rearrangement uses TRBV11-2 and TRBJ2-1; weak D call: TRBD2 (6 bases). V was clipped by 4 bases and J by 5 bases, with 15 bases between them. Germline lookup yields CDR1 SGHAT and CDR2 FQNNGV. The CDR3 is 15 residues long. The CDR3 DNA follows: TGTGCCAGCAGCTGGTCTGGGAGGCCAGACAATGAGCAGTTCTTC. Translation gives CASSWSGRPDNEQFF.

In this sample, this clonotype turned up a few times. The chain uses TRBV6-1 and TRBJ2-7; D may be TRBD1 (7 bases). The germline V and J ends were trimmed by 6 bases and 2 bases, with 17 bases remaining between them. Germline loops: CDR1 MNHNS, CDR2 SASEGT. The CDR3 length is 15 residues. CDR3 residues: CASSSQGGGTYEQYF. As DNA, the CDR3 is TGTGCCAGCAGCTCCCAGGGGGGTGGGACCTACGAGCAGTACTTC.

V is TRBV7-6 and J is TRBJ2-7; 13 nucleotides line up with TRBD2. The CDR3 has 15 residues. Germline-derived CDR1 and CDR2 are SGHVS and FNYEAQ. V dropped 7 bases and J dropped 2; count of bases not matched to a gene: 5. CDR3 protein: CASIPGTSGTYEQYF. CDR3 bases: TGTGCCAGCATCCCTGGGACTAGCGGGACCTACGAGCAGTACTTC. Supplemented by reference TRBV7-6 and TRBJ2-7, the full variable domain reads GAGVSQSPRYKVTKRGQDVALRCDPISGHVSLYWYRQALGQGPEFLTYFNYEAQQDKSGLPNDRFSAERPEGSISTLTIQRTEQRDSAMYRCASIPGTSGTYEQYFGPGTRLTVT.

V and J are TRBV7-9 and TRBJ2-5, with D perhaps being TRBD1 or TRBD2 (7 bases each). CDR1 and CDR2 from the germline V gene are SEHNR and FQNEAQ (reference sequence). Trimming shortened V by 5 bases and J by 0 bases, and 16 bases separated the two germline ends. The CDR3 spans 16 residues. The CDR3 is CASSPGLGGYQETQYF. As DNA, the CDR3 is TGTGCCAGCAGCCCAGGACTAGGGGGCTACCAAGAGACCCAGTACTTC.

The V gene is TRBV20-1, the J gene TRBJ2-7; D is perhaps TRBD1 (7 bases). V was pared by 3 bases and J by 5 bases, with 17 bases between. The germline gives CDR1 DFQATT, CDR2 SNEGSKA (reference sequence). The length of the CDR3 is 14 residues. The CDR3 loop reads CSASSWQGGNEQYF. The CDR3 bases are TGCAGTGCTAGCTCGTGGCAGGGGGGCAACGAGCAGTACTTC.